This TCR beta chain was retrieved from a study of shared clonotypes between healthy human individuals. Assay: immunoSEQ multiplex PCR; the TCRdb copy retains only in-frame clones and omits some. The sample has roughly 510,000 clones; roughly 85% are singletons. The junction had 17 bases not matched to a gene; V was cut back by 6 bases and J by 2 bases. This CDR3 is built from 18 residues. Germline CDR1 MGHRA, CDR2 YSYEKL. The sequenced sample was PBMCs. The source is a middle-aged woman in good health. Some clones in this sample may be carry-over from other donors' samples. This rearrangement joins TRBV4-1 to TRBJ2-7; 9 bases fit TRBD2. The CDR3 loop reads CASSRASSTSGGTYEQYF. The CDR3 DNA reads as TGCGCCAGCAGTAGAGCTAGTTCGACTAGCGGAGGAACCTACGAGCAGTACTTC.